Detailed here is one T cell receptor (beta chain). What it recognizes is unknown. Produced via immunoSEQ multiplex PCR; TCRdb's table is partial and in-frame only. The table lists about 17,000 clones, 92% of them singletons. The data were taken from a study of lymphopenia after photon versus proton radiotherapy. V was shortened by 4 bases and J by 0 bases, with 9 bases between the two germline ends. From germline, CDR1 is MNHEY and CDR2 SVGAGI. The CDR3 covers 15 residues. Study-level findings and limits: Larger post-nadir TCR diversity loss correlated inversely with survival in deceased patients. After lymphocyte nadir, photon-treated repertoires showed oligoclonal expansion, especially CD8+ Temra. Relative stability marked proton patients; photon patients lost diversity and naive cells.

This receptor was identified in a woman between 35 and 50 years old with cholangiocarcinoma. The J gene is TRBJ1-4, the V gene TRBV6-5, with TRBD1 as a possible D gene (6 bases). The source was peripheral blood, collected from a patient treated with photon-based radiotherapy. This CDR3 reads CASSLTGSTNEKLFF. CDR3 bases: TGTGCCAGCAGTTTGACAGGCTCAACTAATGAAAAACTGTTTTTT.